The T cell receptor beta chain described here comes from a study of PD-1 blockade in classical Hodgkin lymphoma. Broader study findings: Complete responders showed a baseline diversity that resembled the diversity of newly diagnosed patients.

All patients relapsed after autologous stem cell transplantation, and brentuximab vedotin exposure varied. Points on this clone: The antigen remains undetermined.

Using immunoSEQ multiplex PCR, the repertoire was profiled, and TCRdb retains in-frame clones only, with some absent. This sample yields approximately 84,000 clones, of which about 89% are seen a single time; roughly a fifth belongs to the top ten. CDR3 length: 16 residues. J gave up 7 bases and V 0 bases, and 11 bases lay outside the gene matches. The germline gives CDR1 GTSNPN, CDR2 SVGIG (reference sequence). The sequencing here drew on peripheral blood mononuclear cells (PBMCs), taken at baseline. The clonotype comes from a human donor with classical Hodgkin lymphoma. The V gene is TRBV30, the J gene TRBJ1-4; 7 positions agree with TRBD1. CDR3 sequence: CAWSVRDSRLSEKLFF. The CDR3 nucleotides read TGTGCCTGGAGTGTACGGGACAGCCGGTTAAGTGAAAAACTGTTTTTT.